These 32 T cell receptor beta chains came from one sample sequenced in a study of regulatory T cells in long-lasting Graves disease (dated by TCRdb to 2020 to 2022). Per the publication, the time point label means: persistent/refractory GD, antithyroid drugs over 5 years with positive TRAb. RNA was extracted from PBMCs in TRIzol for both TCR sequencing and RNA sequencing. Library preparation was by multiplex PCR. This sample was sequenced with an Illumina HiSeq 4000. CDR3 regions were amplified by Arm-PCR with iRepertoire HTBI primers to construct TCR beta libraries. The public sequencing data were trimmed at Q25 with fastp and processed into clonotypes with MiXCR by TCRdb, which kept only in-frame beta chains. CDR3 protein duplicates are merged, each entry listing the most common genes and DNA. A total of about 430,000 distinct CDR3 sequences appear in this sample, roughly 21% of them only once. 13% to 15% of the sample goes to the ten largest clones.

The sequencing here drew on peripheral blood mononuclear cells (PBMCs), taken when the disease was refractory, from a patient treated with antithyroid drugs. The origin of the receptors is a female donor with Graves disease.

Details on this clonotype: This may be a read error: a much more frequent sequence differs by one nucleotide. The chain is built from TRBV28 and TRBJ2-7; D not certain. The V end lost 3 bases, the J end lost 1 base, and 13 bases lay between the germline ends. This CDR3 has 15 amino acids. CDR1 is MDHEN, CDR2 SYDVKM, per germline. The CDR3 loop is CASSLGGVGSYEQYF. DNA for the CDR3: TGTGCCAGCAGTTTGGGTGGCGTAGGGTCCTACGAGCAGTACTTC.

The sample holds many counts of this clonotype. The chain joins TRBV7-2 to TRBJ2-7; D is unclear. CDR3 length: 11 amino acids. Trimming shortened V by 2 bases and J by 5 bases, and 4 bases separated the two germline ends. The V gene's germline CDR1 is SGHTA and CDR2 FQGNSA. The CDR3 DNA follows: TGTGCCAGCAGCTTATTCCACGAGCAGTACTTC. This encodes CASSLFHEQYF.

This clonotype was seen many times. The genes are TRBV7-9 and TRBJ2-5, with 7 positions matching TRBD1. Germline V lookup: CDR1 SEHNR, CDR2 FQNEAQ (reference sequence). The CDR3 consists of 14 residues. V was pared by 5 bases and J by 1 base, with 4 bases of the junction left unmatched. The CDR3 coding sequence is TGTGCCAGCAGCCCGTGGGACAGCCAAGAGACCCAGTACTTC. Translated, it gives CASSPWDSQETQYF.

This clonotype was counted a few times. This rearrangement joins TRBV20-1 to TRBJ1-1, with a weak D call TRBD1 (6 bases). The CDR3 runs 13 residues. Germline-derived CDR1 and CDR2 are DFQATT and SNEGSKA (reference sequence). The ends were cut back, 0 bases at V and 5 bases at J, with 10 bases in the middle. This chain's CDR3 is CSARDRRGTEAFF. CDR3 DNA sequence: TGCAGTGCTAGAGATCGTAGGGGGACTGAAGCTTTCTTT.

This chain uses TRBV4-2 with TRBJ1-4, with no clear D. Trimming removed 1 base from V and 4 bases from J, with 13 bases in between. Per germline, CDR1 LGHNA and CDR2 YNFKEQ. This CDR3 is built from 16 residues. The CDR3 DNA reads TGTGCCAGCAGCCAAGTGGATCAAGCCAGTAATGAAAAACTGTTTTTT. Translating it yields CASSQVDQASNEKLFF.

This clonotype was seen a few times. This chain joins TRBV20-1 and TRBJ2-7; TRBD1 or TRBD2 may be the D gene (5 bases each). The CDR3 runs 14 residues. V gave up 1 base and J gave up 6 bases, with 16 bases separating them. Germline lookup yields CDR1 DFQATT and CDR2 SNEGSKA (reference sequence). CDR3 amino acids: CSARVGPALGEQYF. CDR3 in DNA: TGCAGTGCTAGAGTGGGACCTGCCCTCGGCGAGCAGTACTTC.

The J gene is TRBJ2-3, the V gene TRBV27, with TRBD2 identical over 10 bases. The CDR3 is 20 amino acids. Germline lookup yields CDR1 MNHEY and CDR2 SMNVEV (reference sequence). With V trimmed by 5 bases and J by 2 bases, 19 bases remained unmatched. Here the CDR3 reads CASSQRPSLLAGAPTDTQYF. DNA of the CDR3: TGTGCCAGCAGTCAACGGCCCTCTCTCCTAGCGGGGGCCCCCACAGATACGCAGTATTTT.

The gene calls are TRBV18 and TRBJ2-5; 14 positions match TRBD2. CDR1 KGHSH and CDR2 LQKENI come from the germline V gene. This CDR3 has 17 residues. V was clipped by 2 bases and J by 4 bases; unmatched bases: 6. CDR3 loop: CASSPYTGLAGVETQYF. CDR3 sequence (DNA): TGTGCCAGCTCACCATACACGGGACTAGCGGGAGTAGAGACCCAGTACTTC.

CDR3 DNA sequence: TGTGCCACCAGTAGGACAGTCACCGGGGAGCTGTTTTTT. It specifies CATSRTVTGELFF. This chain connects TRBV24-1 to TRBJ2-2, with D perhaps TRBD1 (6 bases). The CDR3 runs to 13 residues. From germline, CDR1 is KGHDR and CDR2 SFDVKD. V lost 6 bases and J 4 bases, leaving 8 bases between the germline ends.

The chain recombines TRBV11-2 with TRBJ1-1, with D possibly matching TRBD1 (5 bases). This CDR3 has 15 amino acids. Trimming pared 0 bases from V and 0 bases from J, leaving 8 bases between. Germline CDR1 reads SGHAT; CDR2 reads FQNNGV. Here the CDR3 reads CASSLDAGLNTEAFF. Written as DNA, the CDR3 is TGTGCCAGCAGCTTAGATGCAGGGCTGAACACTGAAGCTTTCTTT.

DNA for the CDR3: TGTGCCAGCAGCTTGGGGTCCCCCAGGGGCGCTTTCACTGAAGCTTTCTTT. It encodes CASSLGSPRGAFTEAFF. V usage is TRBV5-5 and J usage is TRBJ1-1; possibly TRBD1 for D (6 bases). The CDR3 runs 17 residues. V lost 0 bases and J 4 bases, leaving 19 bases between the germline ends. Germline lookup yields CDR1 SGHKS and CDR2 YYEKEE (reference sequence).

This clonotype was counted many times. The chain recombines TRBV2 with TRBJ1-1, with 7 bases identical to TRBD1. Trimming took 3 bases from V and 5 from J; bases not matched to a gene: 6. Germline values: CDR1 SNHLY, CDR2 FYNNEI. The CDR3 spans 14 residues. The CDR3 protein is CASSDGQAGTEAFF. The CDR3 DNA follows: TGTGCCAGCAGTGATGGACAGGCAGGGACTGAAGCTTTCTTT.

The chain employs TRBV6-1 and TRBJ2-5; D assignment may be TRBD1 or TRBD2 (5 bases each). CDR1 and CDR2 (germline): MNHNS, SASEGT. V lost 4 bases and J 5 bases, leaving 14 bases between the germline ends. This CDR3 region has 14 residues. The CDR3 DNA reads TGTGCCAGCAGTGTAAGGGACCGGCGGGAGACCCAGTACTTC. Translated, it gives CASSVRDRRETQYF.

This clonotype appeared many times. This chain uses TRBV29-1 with TRBJ1-1, with TRBD1 matching over 9 bases. Losses at the gene ends were 4 bases for V and 11 bases for J; bases not matched to a gene: 5. This CDR3 is 11 amino acids long. Germline loops: CDR1 SQVTM, CDR2 ANQGSEA. The CDR3 is CSVGDRVYAFF. The CDR3 coding sequence is TGCAGCGTTGGGGACAGGGTTTATGCTTTCTTT.

This clonotype was recorded many times. The rearrangement joins TRBV28 to TRBJ2-5; D possibly corresponds to TRBD1 (6 bases). The CDR3 length is 14 residues. The V gene's germline CDR1 is MDHEN and CDR2 SYDVKM. V lost 0 bases and J lost 5, with 10 bases in between. CDR3 nucleotides: TGTGCCAGCAGTTTATGGAGGGGGACGGAGACCCAGTACTTC. The encoded protein is CASSLWRGTETQYF.

V is TRBV18 and J is TRBJ1-6; D unclear. Trimming left V 5 bases short and J 9 bases short, with 11 bases between. From germline, CDR1 is KGHSH and CDR2 LQKENI. This CDR3 spans 13 amino acids. In DNA, the CDR3 is TGTGCCAGCTCAGCGGACGTAGGTTCACCCCTCCACTTT. Translation: CASSADVGSPLHF.

This clonotype has only a few counts. The chain carries TRBV5-6 and TRBJ1-4; 7 nucleotides agree with TRBD1. The CDR3 spans 14 residues. Per the germline V gene, CDR1 is SGHDT and CDR2 is YYEEEE. V lost 0 bases and J lost 8; bases outside the gene matches: 4. CDR3 region: CASSLAGGEEKLFF. The CDR3 nucleotides are TGTGCCAGCAGCTTGGCAGGGGGGGAAGAAAAACTGTTTTTT.

This clonotype was observed many times. The chain recombines TRBV28 with TRBJ2-7; perhaps TRBD2 as D (5 bases). Trimming pared 7 bases from V and 4 bases from J, leaving 11 bases between. CDR3 length: 12 amino acids. Germline lookup yields CDR1 MDHEN and CDR2 SYDVKM. The CDR3 bases are TGTGCCAGCACCCGGACGGGATACGAGCAGTACTTC. Amino acid sequence: CASTRTGYEQYF.

The chain couples TRBV20-1 to TRBJ1-3; possibly TRBD1 for D (5 bases). The CDR3 is 13 residues long. V shed 2 bases and J shed 3 bases, with 8 bases lying between them. Germline CDR1 reads DFQATT; CDR2 reads SNEGSKA (reference sequence). The CDR3 spells CSARLGGGNTIYF. DNA for the CDR3: TGCAGTGCTAGATTGGGGGGTGGAAACACCATATATTTT.

This clonotype has just a few counts. The chain recombines TRBV28 with TRBJ2-1, with 7 bases aligning to TRBD1. V was pared by 6 bases and J by 3 bases, with 11 bases of the junction left unmatched. CDR1 and CDR2 (germline): MDHEN, SYDVKM. The CDR3 consists of 16 residues. CDR3 sequence reads: CASSPDRVGRYNEQFF. The CDR3 nucleotides read TGTGCCAGCAGCCCTGACAGGGTGGGTCGCTACAATGAGCAGTTCTTC.

This clonotype was detected a few times. The chain links TRBV10-1 to TRBJ2-5, with D possibly TRBD2 on 6 matching bases. The CDR3 contains 14 residues. The germline gives CDR1 WNHNN, CDR2 SYGVQD (reference sequence). The V and J ends lost 8 bases and 1 base respectively, with 14 bases between them. CDR3 bases: TGCGCCAGCTCGTCAAGCGGGCCCCAAGAGACCCAGTACTTC. Protein sequence: CASSSSGPQETQYF.

This clonotype was counted a few times. The CDR3 loop is CSASHRAGGETQYF. CDR3 in DNA: TGCAGTGCTAGCCACCGGGCAGGGGGAGAGACCCAGTACTTC. The chain employs TRBV20-1 and TRBJ2-5; the match to TRBD1 covers 7 bases. The CDR3 contains 14 residues. V shed 3 bases and J 4 bases; nucleotides not matched to a gene: 8. In germline, CDR1 is DFQATT, CDR2 SNEGSKA (reference sequence).

The table lists this clonotype with a few counts. This sequence joins TRBV24-1 and TRBJ2-1; D is unclear. CDR1 and CDR2 (germline): KGHDR, SFDVKD. Trimming stripped 0 bases from V and 0 bases from J, with 8 bases between. This CDR3 is 16 amino acids long. CDR3 sequence: CATSDLQVTSYNEQFF. CDR3 bases: TGTGCCACCAGTGATTTGCAGGTCACCTCCTACAATGAGCAGTTCTTC.

This clonotype was detected many times. The chain is built from TRBV28 and TRBJ1-1, with a weak D call TRBD1 (5 bases). The ends were cut back, 5 bases at V and 0 bases at J, with 16 bases in the middle. CDR1 MDHEN and CDR2 SYDVKM come from the germline V gene. The CDR3 covers 16 residues. CDR3 sequence reads: CASSPHRGTVNTEAFF. In DNA form, the CDR3 reads TGTGCCAGCAGTCCGCACCGAGGGACTGTGAACACTGAAGCTTTCTTT.

This clonotype was seen at least ten times. V gene TRBV20-1 combines with J gene TRBJ2-5, with unresolved D. Trimming shortened V by 0 bases and J by 5 bases, and 16 bases separated the two germline ends. Germline V gene data show CDR1 as DFQATT and CDR2 as SNEGSKA (reference sequence). The length of the CDR3 is 15 residues. Here the CDR3 DNA reads TGCAGTGCTAGAGATTCGCACGCCCCTTGGGAGACCCAGTACTTC. Encoded protein: CSARDSHAPWETQYF.

The chain recombines TRBV4-2 with TRBJ2-7, with D perhaps matching TRBD2 (5 bases). The V and J ends lost 1 base and 2 bases respectively, with 12 bases between them. Germline CDR1 LGHNA, CDR2 YNFKEQ. There are 15 residues in the CDR3. CDR3 amino acids: CASSQAKTGTYEQYF. Written as DNA, the CDR3 is TGTGCCAGCAGCCAAGCGAAGACCGGGACCTACGAGCAGTACTTC.

This clonotype showed up many times. The J gene is TRBJ1-6, the V gene TRBV28; TRBD1 matches at 7 bases. The CDR3 sequence is 15 residues long. The V gene's germline CDR1 is MDHEN and CDR2 SYDVKM. The ends lost 10 bases at V and 10 bases at J; junction bases unmatched: 16. The CDR3 nucleotides are TGTGCCACCATAGGGCTGGGACAGAGAAACTCACCCCTCCACTTT. Translated, it gives CATIGLGQRNSPLHF.

Points on this clonotype: A read error is possible here, since a much larger clone lies one base away. The chain employs TRBV15 and TRBJ2-7, with D tentatively TRBD2 (6 bases). V was shortened by 2 bases and J by 5 bases, with 19 bases between the two germline ends. CDR3 length equals 16 residues. CDR1 and CDR2 (germline): LNHNV, YYDKDF (reference sequence). CDR3 DNA sequence: TGTGCCACCAGCAGATCCAGAGGGGCGGGAATGGACGAGCAGTACTTC. Its protein product is CATSRSRGAGMDEQYF.

The V and J genes are TRBV28 and TRBJ2-7; 12 bases line up with TRBD2. V was clipped by 0 bases and J by 6 bases; unmatched bases: 9. CDR3 length equals 17 residues. Germline V CDR1 and CDR2: MDHEN, SYDVKM. CDR3 region: CASSLWGLAGGPGEQYF. The CDR3 region has the DNA TGTGCCAGCAGTTTATGGGGGCTAGCGGGAGGGCCCGGCGAGCAGTACTTC.

For this clonotype: This could be a read error, since a much larger clone is one nucleotide away. This sequence joins TRBV6-2 or TRBV6-3 and TRBJ2-6; a weak D match, TRBD1 (5 bases). Germline V lookup: CDR1 MNHEY, CDR2 SVGEGT. This CDR3 is 18 amino acids long. CDR3: CASSYSRRSSTGANALTF. The CDR3, as DNA: TGTGCCAGCAGTTACTCGAGAAGGTCTAGTACTGGGGCCAACGCCCTGACTTTC.

The table lists this clonotype with many counts. This chain joins TRBV28 and TRBJ1-1; D perhaps matches TRBD1 (6 bases). Trimming left V 5 bases short and J 7 bases short, with 11 bases between. The length of the CDR3 is 12 residues. Germline V gene lookup returns CDR1 MDHEN and CDR2 SYDVKM. The CDR3: CASSLRGLEAFF. In DNA, the CDR3 is TGTGCCAGCAGTCTACGGGGGCTTGAAGCTTTCTTT.

This clonotype showed up just once. This rearrangement joins TRBV2 to TRBJ2-7; either TRBD1 or TRBD2 may fit D (5 bases each). The CDR3 length is 15 residues. Germline values: CDR1 SNHLY, CDR2 FYNNEI. V dropped 4 bases and J dropped 3 bases, with 16 bases sitting between them. The CDR3 DNA follows: TGTGCCAGCAGTGGCCTGGGCAGGGACCGCTACGAGCAGTACTTC. Its protein product is CASSGLGRDRYEQYF.